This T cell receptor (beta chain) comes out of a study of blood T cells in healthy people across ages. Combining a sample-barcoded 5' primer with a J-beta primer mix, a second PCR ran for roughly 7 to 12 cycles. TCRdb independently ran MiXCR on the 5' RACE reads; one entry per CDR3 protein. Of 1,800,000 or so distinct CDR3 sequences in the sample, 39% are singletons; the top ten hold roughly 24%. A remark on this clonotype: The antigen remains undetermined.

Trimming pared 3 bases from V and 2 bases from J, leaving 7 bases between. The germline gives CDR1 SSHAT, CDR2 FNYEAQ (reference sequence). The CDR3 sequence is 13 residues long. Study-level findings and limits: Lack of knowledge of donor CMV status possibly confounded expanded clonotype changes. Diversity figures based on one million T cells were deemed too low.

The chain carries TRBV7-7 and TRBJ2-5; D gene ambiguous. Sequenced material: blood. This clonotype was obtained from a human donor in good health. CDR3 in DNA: TGTGCCAGCAGCTTCACCACGCAAGAGACCCAGTACTTC. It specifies CASSFTTQETQYF.